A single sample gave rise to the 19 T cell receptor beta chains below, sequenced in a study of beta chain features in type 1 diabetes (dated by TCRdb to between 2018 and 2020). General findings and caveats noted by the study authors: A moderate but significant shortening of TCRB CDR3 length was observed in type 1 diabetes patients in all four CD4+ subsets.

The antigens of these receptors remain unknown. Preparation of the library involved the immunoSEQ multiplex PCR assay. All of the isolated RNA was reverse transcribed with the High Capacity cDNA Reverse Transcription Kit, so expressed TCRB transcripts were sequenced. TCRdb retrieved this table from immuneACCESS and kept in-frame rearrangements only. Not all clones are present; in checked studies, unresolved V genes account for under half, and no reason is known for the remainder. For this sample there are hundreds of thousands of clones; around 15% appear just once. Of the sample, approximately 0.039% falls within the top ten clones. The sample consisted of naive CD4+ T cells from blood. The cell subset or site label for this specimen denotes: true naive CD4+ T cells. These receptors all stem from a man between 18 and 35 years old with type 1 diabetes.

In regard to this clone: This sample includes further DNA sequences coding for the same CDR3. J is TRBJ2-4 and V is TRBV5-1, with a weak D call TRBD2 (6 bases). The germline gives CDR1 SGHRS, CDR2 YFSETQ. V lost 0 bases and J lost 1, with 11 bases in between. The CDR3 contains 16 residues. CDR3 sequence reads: CASSLEAGTAKNIQYF. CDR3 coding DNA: TGCGCCAGCAGCTTGGAGGCGGGAACTGCCAAAAACATTCAGTACTTC. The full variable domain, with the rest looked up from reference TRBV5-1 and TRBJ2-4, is KAGVTQTPRYLIKTRGQQVTLSCSPISGHRSVSWYQQTPGQGLQFLFEYFSETQRNKGNFPGRFSGRQFSNSRSEMNVSTLELGDSALYLCASSLEAGTAKNIQYFGAGTRLSVL.

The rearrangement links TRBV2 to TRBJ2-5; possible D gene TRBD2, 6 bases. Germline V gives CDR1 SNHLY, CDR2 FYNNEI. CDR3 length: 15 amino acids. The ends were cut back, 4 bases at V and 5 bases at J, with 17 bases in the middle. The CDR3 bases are TGTGCCAGCAGTGGACAGCCTGGGGCGGGGGAGACCCAGTACTTC. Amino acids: CASSGQPGAGETQYF.

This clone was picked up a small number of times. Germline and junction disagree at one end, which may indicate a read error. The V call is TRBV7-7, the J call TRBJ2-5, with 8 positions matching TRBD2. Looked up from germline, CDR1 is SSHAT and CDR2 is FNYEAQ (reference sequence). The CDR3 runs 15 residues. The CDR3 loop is CASSLGGGPGETQYF. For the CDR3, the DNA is TGTGCTAGCAGCTTAGGCGGGGGGCCAGGAGAGACCCAGTACTTC.

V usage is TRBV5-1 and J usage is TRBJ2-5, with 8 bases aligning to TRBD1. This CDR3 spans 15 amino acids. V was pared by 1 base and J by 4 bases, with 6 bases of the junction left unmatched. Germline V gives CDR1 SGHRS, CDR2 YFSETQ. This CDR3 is CASSLTGGRIETQYF. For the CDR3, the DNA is TGCGCCAGCAGCTTGACAGGGGGTAGGATAGAGACCCAGTACTTC.

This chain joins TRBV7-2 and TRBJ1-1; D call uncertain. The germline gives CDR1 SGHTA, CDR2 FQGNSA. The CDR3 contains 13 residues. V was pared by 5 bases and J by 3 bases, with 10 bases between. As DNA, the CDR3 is TGTGCCAGCAGCCGGGTGATGGACACTGAAGCTTTCTTT. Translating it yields CASSRVMDTEAFF. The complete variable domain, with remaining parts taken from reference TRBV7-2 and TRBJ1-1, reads GAGVSQSPSNKVTEKGKDVELRCDPISGHTALYWYRQSLGQGLEFLIYFQGNSAPDKSGLPSDRFSAERTGGSVSTLTIQRTQQEDSAVYLCASSRVMDTEAFFGQGTRLTVV.

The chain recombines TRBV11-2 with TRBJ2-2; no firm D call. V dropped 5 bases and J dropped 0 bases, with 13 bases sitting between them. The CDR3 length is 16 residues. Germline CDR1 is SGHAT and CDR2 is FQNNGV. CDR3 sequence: CASSRTASANTGELFF. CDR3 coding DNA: TGTGCCAGCAGCCGAACAGCCTCGGCGAACACCGGGGAGCTGTTTTTT.

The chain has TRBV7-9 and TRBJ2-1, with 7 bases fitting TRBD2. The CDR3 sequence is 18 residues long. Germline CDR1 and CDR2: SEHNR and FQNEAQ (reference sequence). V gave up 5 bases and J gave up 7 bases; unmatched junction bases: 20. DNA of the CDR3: TGTGCCAGCAGCCCGACTCGACTCGGGGGAGGCGGGGGAAATGAGCAGTTCTTC. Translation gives CASSPTRLGGGGGNEQFF.

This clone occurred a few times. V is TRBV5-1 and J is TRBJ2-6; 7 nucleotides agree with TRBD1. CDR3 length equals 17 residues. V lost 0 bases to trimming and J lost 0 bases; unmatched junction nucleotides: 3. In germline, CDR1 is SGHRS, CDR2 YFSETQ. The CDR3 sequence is CASSLDRGSSGANVLTF. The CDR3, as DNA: TGCGCCAGCAGCTTGGACAGGGGAAGCTCTGGGGCCAACGTCCTGACTTTC.

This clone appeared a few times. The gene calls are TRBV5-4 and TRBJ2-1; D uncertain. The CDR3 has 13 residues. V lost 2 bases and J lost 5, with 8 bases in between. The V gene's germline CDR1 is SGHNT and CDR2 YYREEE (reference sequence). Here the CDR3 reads CASSFSSHNEQFF. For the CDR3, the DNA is TGTGCCAGCAGCTTTAGCAGCCACAATGAGCAGTTCTTC.

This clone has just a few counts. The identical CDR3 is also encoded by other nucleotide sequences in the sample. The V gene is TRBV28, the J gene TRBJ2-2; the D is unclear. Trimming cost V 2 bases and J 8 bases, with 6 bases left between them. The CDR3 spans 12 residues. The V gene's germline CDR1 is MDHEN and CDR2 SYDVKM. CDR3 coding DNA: TGTGCCAGCAGTTTAGGTGTTGGGGAGCTGTTTTTT. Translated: CASSLGVGELFF. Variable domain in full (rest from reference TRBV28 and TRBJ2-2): DVKVTQSSRYLVKRTGEKVFLECVQDMDHENMFWYRQDPGLGLRLIYFSYDVKMKEKGDIPEGYSVSREKKERFSLILESASTNQTSMYLCASSLGVGELFFGEGSRLTVL.

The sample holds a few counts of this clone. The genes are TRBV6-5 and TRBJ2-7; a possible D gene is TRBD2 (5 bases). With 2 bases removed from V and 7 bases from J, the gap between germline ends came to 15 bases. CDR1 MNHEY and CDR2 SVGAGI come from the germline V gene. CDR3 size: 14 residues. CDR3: CASSYAGFGGEQYF. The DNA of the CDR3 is TGTGCCAGCAGTTACGCGGGTTTTGGTGGGGAGCAGTACTTC.

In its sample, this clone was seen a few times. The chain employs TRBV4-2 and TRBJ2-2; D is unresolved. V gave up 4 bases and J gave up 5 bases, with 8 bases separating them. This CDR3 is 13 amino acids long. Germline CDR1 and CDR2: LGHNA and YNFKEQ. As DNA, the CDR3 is TGTGCCAGCAGCCTCGATAGGACCGGGGAGCTGTTTTTT. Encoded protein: CASSLDRTGELFF.

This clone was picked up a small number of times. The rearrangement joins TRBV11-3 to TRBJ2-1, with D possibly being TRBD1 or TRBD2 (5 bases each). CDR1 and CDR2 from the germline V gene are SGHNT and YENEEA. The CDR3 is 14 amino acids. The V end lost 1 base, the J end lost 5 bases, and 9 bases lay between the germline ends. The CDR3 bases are TGTGCCAGCAGCTTAGGGGGGTCCAACAATGAGCAGTTCTTC. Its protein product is CASSLGGSNNEQFF.

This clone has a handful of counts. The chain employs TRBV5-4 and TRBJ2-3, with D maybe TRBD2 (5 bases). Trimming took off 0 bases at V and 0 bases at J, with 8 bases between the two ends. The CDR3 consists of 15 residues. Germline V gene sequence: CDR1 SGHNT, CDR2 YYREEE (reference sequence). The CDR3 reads CASSLAGSSTDTQYF. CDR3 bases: TGTGCCAGCAGCTTGGCGGGGTCTAGCACAGATACGCAGTATTTT.

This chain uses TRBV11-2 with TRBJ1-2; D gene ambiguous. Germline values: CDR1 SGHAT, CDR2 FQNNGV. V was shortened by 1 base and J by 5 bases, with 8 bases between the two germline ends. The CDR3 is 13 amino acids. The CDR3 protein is CASSLGAVYGYTF. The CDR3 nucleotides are TGTGCCAGCAGCTTAGGGGCAGTGTATGGCTACACCTTC.

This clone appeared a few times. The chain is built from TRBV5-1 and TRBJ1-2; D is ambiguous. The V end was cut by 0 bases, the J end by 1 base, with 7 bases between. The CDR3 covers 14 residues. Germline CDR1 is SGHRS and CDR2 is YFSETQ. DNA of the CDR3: TGCGCCAGCAGCTTGGATGCCGGTAACTATGGCTACACCTTC. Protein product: CASSLDAGNYGYTF.

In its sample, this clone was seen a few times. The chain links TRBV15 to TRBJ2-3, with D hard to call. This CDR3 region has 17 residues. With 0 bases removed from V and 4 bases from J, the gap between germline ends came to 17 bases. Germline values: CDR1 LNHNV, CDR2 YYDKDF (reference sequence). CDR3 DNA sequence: TGTGCCACCAGCAGAGATCTCCTTCGTAAGGGCTCAGATACGCAGTATTTT. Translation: CATSRDLLRKGSDTQYF.

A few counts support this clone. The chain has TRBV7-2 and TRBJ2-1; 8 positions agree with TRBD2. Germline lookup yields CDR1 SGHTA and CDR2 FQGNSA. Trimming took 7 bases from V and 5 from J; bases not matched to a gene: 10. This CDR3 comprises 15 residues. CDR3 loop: CASKMVAGPNNEQFF. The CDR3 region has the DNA TGTGCCAGCAAGATGGTAGCGGGGCCAAACAATGAGCAGTTCTTC.

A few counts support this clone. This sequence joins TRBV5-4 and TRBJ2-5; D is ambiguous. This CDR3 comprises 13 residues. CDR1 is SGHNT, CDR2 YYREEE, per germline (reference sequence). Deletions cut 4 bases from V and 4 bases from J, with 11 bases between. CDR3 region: CASSAADGETQYF. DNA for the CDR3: TGTGCCAGCAGCGCAGCTGACGGAGAGACCCAGTACTTC.